The present TCR beta chain was sequenced within a study of blood T cell repertoires in COVID-19. Study-level background: COVID-19 samples collected from the United States, Italy and Spain covered acute and convalescent phases. In each case, the material was cDNA or gDNA derived from T cells, B-cell-depleted T cells, or PBMCs.

The authors' processing: Reference gene primer amplification gave estimated nucleated cell counts. Using immunoSEQ multiplex PCR, the repertoire was profiled, and TCRdb retains in-frame clones only, with some absent. D and trimming were read from the DNA, whereas the V and J calls and clone size are those reported in that table. The table records roughly 170,000 clones, about 86% of them present only once. This CDR3 region has 16 residues. Germline CDR1 is LNHNV and CDR2 is YYDKDF (reference sequence). V lost 3 bases, J lost 8 bases, and 11 bases stayed unmatched. Material: peripheral blood. This receptor was identified in a woman aged 18-30 years who had recovered from COVID-19. The chain employs TRBV15 and TRBJ1-2; 11 nucleotides align to TRBD1. The CDR3 DNA reads TGTGCCACCAGCAGTGATATAACCGGGACAGGGGGAGGCTACACCTTC. Amino acids: CATSSDITGTGGGYTF.